A single sample is the source of the 16 T cell receptor beta chains below, sequenced in a study of cytotoxic CD8 clonotypes in ibrutinib-treated CLL. TCRdb keeps only in-frame clones here, not all; method: immunoSEQ multiplex PCR. This table holds 45,000 to 50,000 clones, around half found once. The starting material was PBMCs, obtained after 12 months of ibrutinib treatment. The receptor set was obtained from a human donor with chronic lymphocytic leukemia.

This clone was recorded a few times. CDR3 protein: CASSFTVFQHF. CDR3 bases: TGTGCCAGCAGTTTCACCGTATTCCAGCATTTT. V usage is TRBV28 and J usage is TRBJ1-5; D is unresolved. The V gene's germline CDR1 is MDHEN and CDR2 SYDVKM. The CDR3 totals 11 residues. V shed 3 bases and J shed 12 bases, with 9 bases lying between them. The variable domain in full, completed from reference TRBV28 and TRBJ1-5, reads DVKVTQSSRYLVKRTGEKVFLECVQDMDHENMFWYRQDPGLGLRLIYFSYDVKMKEKGDIPEGYSVSREKKERFSLILESASTNQTSMYLCASSFTVFQHFGDGTRLSIL.

This clone was seen a handful of times. The V call is TRBV18, the J call TRBJ2-5; possible D gene TRBD1, 6 bases. The CDR3 runs 14 residues. Germline V gives CDR1 KGHSH, CDR2 LQKENI. V shed 0 bases and J shed 4 bases, with 9 bases lying between them. The CDR3 protein is CASSPPGGGETQYF. CDR3 nucleotide sequence: TGTGCCAGCTCACCACCTGGGGGCGGAGAGACCCAGTACTTC.

The chain recombines TRBV5-1 with TRBJ1-1; no reliable D call. The CDR3 is made up of 16 amino acids. The germline V gene encodes CDR1 SGHRS and CDR2 YFSETQ. Trimming removed 0 bases at V and 0 bases at J, with 12 bases between. As DNA, the CDR3 is TGCGCCAGCAGCTTGGAGTACGGACCCATGAACACTGAAGCTTTCTTT. Protein: CASSLEYGPMNTEAFF. Full variable domain (remainder filled in from reference TRBV5-1 and TRBJ1-1): KAGVTQTPRYLIKTRGQQVTLSCSPISGHRSVSWYQQTPGQGLQFLFEYFSETQRNKGNFPGRFSGRQFSNSRSEMNVSTLELGDSALYLCASSLEYGPMNTEAFFGQGTRLTVV.

The chain links TRBV7-2 to TRBJ2-7; 12 bases map to TRBD2. In germline, CDR1 is SGHTA, CDR2 FQGNSA. V lost 2 bases, J lost 2 bases, and 1 base stayed unmatched. This CDR3 contains 15 residues. Here the CDR3 reads CASSLRLAGAYEQYF. The CDR3 bases are TGTGCCAGCAGCTTAAGACTAGCGGGAGCCTACGAGCAGTACTTC.

The chain is built from TRBV6-1 and TRBJ2-7, with D unclear. Germline V gives CDR1 MNHNS, CDR2 SASEGT. The ends were cut back, 4 bases at V and 0 bases at J, with 10 bases in the middle. The CDR3 is 14 residues long. The CDR3 sequence is CASSGLGSSYEQYF. In DNA form, the CDR3 reads TGTGCCAGCAGTGGACTGGGAAGCTCCTACGAGCAGTACTTC.

The chain recombines TRBV6-4 with TRBJ1-2, with D maybe TRBD1 (6 bases). This CDR3 has 13 residues. Germline-derived CDR1 and CDR2 are MRHNA and SNTAGT. V lost 6 bases, J lost 6 bases, and 14 bases lay in between. The CDR3 reads CASSLEGGDGYTF. The DNA of the CDR3 is TGTGCCAGCAGCCTCGAGGGGGGGGATGGCTACACCTTC.

This rearrangement joins TRBV9 to TRBJ1-1; D is ambiguous. The CDR3 is 18 amino acids. Trimming removed 4 bases at V and 1 base at J, with 23 bases between. The V gene's germline CDR1 is SGDLS and CDR2 YYNGEE. This chain's CDR3 is CASSSKTQRVGSNTEAFF. CDR3 DNA: TGTGCCAGCAGCTCAAAGACACAACGAGTAGGGTCGAACACTGAAGCTTTCTTT. The complete variable domain, with remaining parts taken from reference TRBV9 and TRBJ1-1, reads DSGVTQTPKHLITATGQRVTLRCSPRSGDLSVYWYQQSLDQGLQFLIQYYNGEERAKGNILERFSAQQFPDLHSELNLSSLELGDSALYFCASSSKTQRVGSNTEAFFGQGTRLTVV.

The V and J genes are TRBV27 and TRBJ1-2; 7 bases are shared with TRBD1. This CDR3 spans 15 amino acids. V lost 5 bases to trimming and J lost 8 bases; unmatched junction nucleotides: 14. Germline loops: CDR1 MNHEY, CDR2 SMNVEV (reference sequence). The CDR3 loop reads CASSPGTDPLRGYTF. The CDR3 nucleotides read TGTGCCAGCAGTCCCGGGACAGATCCCTTAAGAGGCTACACCTTC.

V gene TRBV4-2 combines with J gene TRBJ1-2, with 8 bases that match TRBD1. Germline V gene lookup returns CDR1 LGHNA and CDR2 YNFKEQ. This CDR3 spans 15 amino acids. J gave up 7 bases and V 0 bases, and 7 bases lay outside the gene matches. The CDR3 region is CASSQEGAGGVGYTF. The CDR3 DNA follows: TGTGCCAGCAGCCAAGAAGGGGCAGGGGGCGTTGGCTACACCTTC.

V gene TRBV9 combines with J gene TRBJ1-4; 10 nucleotides match TRBD1. The germline V gene encodes CDR1 SGDLS and CDR2 YYNGEE. The CDR3 has 17 amino acids. Trimming at V came to 3 bases and at J to 0 bases, leaving 5 bases not matched to a gene. The CDR3 spells CASSGTGQGATNEKLFF. The CDR3 nucleotides read TGTGCCAGCAGCGGAACCGGACAGGGGGCAACTAATGAAAAACTGTTTTTT.

This clone has a handful of counts. The genes are TRBV25-1 and TRBJ2-7; 10 positions match TRBD1. V was pared by 8 bases and J by 2 bases, with 3 bases of the junction left unmatched. The CDR3 consists of 13 residues. Germline values: CDR1 MGHDK, CDR2 SYGVNS. The DNA of the CDR3 is TGTGCCAGCGGAGGACAGGGGGCCTACGAGCAGTACTTC. Encoded protein: CASGGQGAYEQYF.

This clone was counted only a few times. The chain links TRBV15 to TRBJ1-4, with TRBD1 matching over 10 bases. V trimming: 1 base; J trimming: 8 bases; junction bases outside the gene matches: 7. Looked up from germline, CDR1 is LNHNV and CDR2 is YYDKDF (reference sequence). The CDR3 runs 16 residues. CDR3 region: CATSRGRTGGNEKLFF. DNA of the CDR3: TGTGCCACCAGCAGAGGGAGGACAGGGGGAAACGAAAAACTGTTTTTT. Supplemented by reference TRBV15 and TRBJ1-4, the full variable domain reads DAMVIQNPRYQVTQFGKPVTLSCSQTLNHNVMYWYQQKSSQAPKLLFHYYDKDFNNEADTPDNFQSRRPNTSFCFLDIRSPGLGDTAMYLCATSRGRTGGNEKLFFGSGTQLSVL.

This clone has only a few counts. The chain uses TRBV27 and TRBJ2-2, with TRBD2 matching over 7 bases. The CDR3 has 14 residues. V lost 8 bases and J lost 1; bases outside the gene matches: 4. Germline CDR1 and CDR2: MNHEY and SMNVEV (reference sequence). CDR3 loop: CASRGLLNTGELFF. The CDR3 bases are TGTGCCAGCCGGGGACTATTGAACACCGGGGAGCTGTTTTTT.

This chain uses TRBV9 with TRBJ1-4; D is ambiguous. Trimming left V 4 bases short and J 4 bases short, with 17 bases between. The CDR3 sequence is 16 residues long. The V gene's germline CDR1 is SGDLS and CDR2 YYNGEE. CDR3 DNA: TGTGCCAGCAGCCCTGAGATCGGAGGGCTTAATGAAAAACTGTTTTTT. Translating it yields CASSPEIGGLNEKLFF. The whole variable domain, filled in from reference TRBV9 and TRBJ1-4, reads DSGVTQTPKHLITATGQRVTLRCSPRSGDLSVYWYQQSLDQGLQFLIQYYNGEERAKGNILERFSAQQFPDLHSELNLSSLELGDSALYFCASSPEIGGLNEKLFFGSGTQLSVL.

The rearrangement uses TRBV28 and TRBJ1-1; no definite D call. CDR3 length: 14 amino acids. Trimming removed 8 bases at V and 0 bases at J, with 13 bases between. The V gene's germline CDR1 is MDHEN and CDR2 SYDVKM. Here the CDR3 reads CASSPGGMNTEAFF. CDR3 in DNA: TGTGCCAGCTCACCGGGTGGGATGAACACTGAAGCTTTCTTT.

This clone was seen more than once but under ten times. The rearrangement links TRBV4-1 to TRBJ2-7; the match to TRBD2 covers 8 bases. The CDR3 has 16 residues. CDR1 is MGHRA and CDR2 is YSYEKL in the germline V gene. J gave up 4 bases and V 3 bases, and 11 bases lay outside the gene matches. Here the CDR3 DNA reads TGCGCCAGCAGCCACCCGGAGGTGGCGGGAGGATACGAGCAGTACTTC. This codes for CASSHPEVAGGYEQYF.